This T cell receptor beta chain was sequenced during a study of blood T cell repertoires in COVID-19. Libraries were prepared by immunoSEQ multiplex PCR; TCRdb keeps only in-frame clonotypes and omits some of them. Here the sample spans around 270,000 clones, around 90% being singletons. CDR1 GTSNPN and CDR2 SVGIG come from the germline V gene (reference sequence). The CDR3 has 15 residues. J was trimmed by 10 bases and V by 0 bases; bases with no gene match: 7. The TCR sequence derives from a person aged 18-35 years with COVID-19, enrolled during active disease. This sequence joins TRBV30 and TRBJ1-6, with 9 bases lining up with TRBD1. The material sequenced was peripheral blood. CDR3 region: CAWSVLGTGPSPLHF. The DNA of the CDR3 is TGTGCCTGGAGTGTACTGGGGACAGGGCCCTCACCCCTCCACTTT.